The entry below gives a single T cell receptor (beta chain) sequence along with its context. Other DNA sequences of this sample code for an identical CDR3. Clones were read by immunoSEQ multiplex PCR, and TCRdb kept only the in-frame ones, dropping some. The sample lists some 150,000 clones; roughly 88% were seen once. This sample was taken from a study of blood T cell repertoires in COVID-19. V lost 3 bases and J lost 1; bases outside the gene matches: 1. The CDR3 extends over 14 amino acids. Germline V gives CDR1 KGHSH, CDR2 LQKENI. This sequence originates from a man aged 60-69 years who had recovered from COVID-19. V is TRBV18 and J is TRBJ2-7; 9 bases are a match to TRBD1. The specimen sequenced was peripheral blood. CDR3 in DNA: TGTGCCAGCTCACCGGGACAGGGATCCTACGAGCAGTACTTC. Protein sequence: CASSPGQGSYEQYF.